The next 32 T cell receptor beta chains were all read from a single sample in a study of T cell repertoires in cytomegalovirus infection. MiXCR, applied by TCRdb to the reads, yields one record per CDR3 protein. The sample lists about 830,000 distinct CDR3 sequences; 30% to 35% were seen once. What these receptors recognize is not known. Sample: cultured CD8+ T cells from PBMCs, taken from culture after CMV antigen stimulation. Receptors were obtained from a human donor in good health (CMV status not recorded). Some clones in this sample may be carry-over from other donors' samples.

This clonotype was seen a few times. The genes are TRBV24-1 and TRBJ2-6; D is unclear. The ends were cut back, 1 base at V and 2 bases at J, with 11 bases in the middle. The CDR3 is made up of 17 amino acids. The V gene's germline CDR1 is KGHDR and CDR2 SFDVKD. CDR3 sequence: CATSDFEVAAGANVLTF. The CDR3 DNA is TGTGCCACCAGTGATTTTGAGGTTGCGGCTGGGGCCAACGTCCTGACTTTC.

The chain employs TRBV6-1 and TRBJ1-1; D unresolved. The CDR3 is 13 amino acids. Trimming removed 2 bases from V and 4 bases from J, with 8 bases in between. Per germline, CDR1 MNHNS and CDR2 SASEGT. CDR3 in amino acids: CASSEFGVTEAFF. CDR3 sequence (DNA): TGTGCCAGCAGTGAATTCGGGGTCACTGAAGCTTTCTTT.

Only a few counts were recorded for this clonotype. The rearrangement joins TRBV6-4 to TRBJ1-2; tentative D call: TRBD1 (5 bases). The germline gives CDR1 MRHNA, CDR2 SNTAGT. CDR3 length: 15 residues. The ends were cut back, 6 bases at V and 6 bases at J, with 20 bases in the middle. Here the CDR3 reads CASSGRDSGLDGYTF. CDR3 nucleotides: TGTGCCAGCAGCGGCCGGGACTCGGGTTTGGATGGCTACACCTTC.

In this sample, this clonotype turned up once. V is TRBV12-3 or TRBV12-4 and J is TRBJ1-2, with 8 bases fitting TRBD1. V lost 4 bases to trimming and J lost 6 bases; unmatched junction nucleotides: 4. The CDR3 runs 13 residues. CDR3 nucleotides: TGTGCCAGCAGTTGGACAGGGAATAATGGCTACACCTTC. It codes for CASSWTGNNGYTF.

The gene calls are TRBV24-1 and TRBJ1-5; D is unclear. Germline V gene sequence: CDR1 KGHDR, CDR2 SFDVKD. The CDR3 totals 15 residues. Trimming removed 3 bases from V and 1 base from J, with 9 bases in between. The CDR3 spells CATSDETESNQPQHF. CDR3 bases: TGTGCCACCAGTGATGAGACGGAGAGCAATCAGCCCCAGCATTTT.

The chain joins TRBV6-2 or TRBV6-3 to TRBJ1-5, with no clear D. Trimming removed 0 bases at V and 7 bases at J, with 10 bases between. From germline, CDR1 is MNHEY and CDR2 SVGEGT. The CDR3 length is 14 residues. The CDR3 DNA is TGTGCCAGCAGTTACTCGGAGCGAACCCAGCCCCAGCATTTT. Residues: CASSYSERTQPQHF.

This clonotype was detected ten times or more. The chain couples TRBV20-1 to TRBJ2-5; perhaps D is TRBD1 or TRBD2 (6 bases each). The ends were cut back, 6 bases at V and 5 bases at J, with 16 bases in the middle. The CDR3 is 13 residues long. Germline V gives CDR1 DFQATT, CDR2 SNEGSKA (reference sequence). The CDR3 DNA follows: TGCAGTGCGAACAGAGGAGGGGGGGAGACCCAGTACTTC. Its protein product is CSANRGGGETQYF.

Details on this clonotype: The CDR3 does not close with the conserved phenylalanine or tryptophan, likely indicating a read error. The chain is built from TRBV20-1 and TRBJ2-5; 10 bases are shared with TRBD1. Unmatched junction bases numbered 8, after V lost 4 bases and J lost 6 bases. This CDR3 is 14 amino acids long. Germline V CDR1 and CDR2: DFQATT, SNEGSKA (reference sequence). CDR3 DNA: TGCAGTGCTATCATCCGGGACAGGGGTCAGACCCAGTACTCC. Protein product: CSAIIRDRGQTQYS.

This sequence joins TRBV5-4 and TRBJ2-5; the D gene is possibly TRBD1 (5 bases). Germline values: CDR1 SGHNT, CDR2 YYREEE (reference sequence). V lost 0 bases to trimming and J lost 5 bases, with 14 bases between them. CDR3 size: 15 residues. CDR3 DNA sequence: TGTGCCAGCAGCTTGGGTCAGGGCTTAGGGGAGACCCAGTACTTC. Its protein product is CASSLGQGLGETQYF.

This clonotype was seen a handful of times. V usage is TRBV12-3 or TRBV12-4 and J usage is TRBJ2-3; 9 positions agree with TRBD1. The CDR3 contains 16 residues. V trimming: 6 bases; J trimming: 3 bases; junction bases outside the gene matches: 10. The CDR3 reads CASRPEQGASTDTQYF. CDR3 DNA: TGTGCCAGCAGACCAGAACAGGGGGCCTCGACAGATACGCAGTATTTT.

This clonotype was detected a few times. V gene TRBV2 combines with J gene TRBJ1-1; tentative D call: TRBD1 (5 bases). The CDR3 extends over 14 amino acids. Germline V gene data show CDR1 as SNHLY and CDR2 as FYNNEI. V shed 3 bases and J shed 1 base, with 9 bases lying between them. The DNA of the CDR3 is TGTGCCAGCAGTGACAGGGTTGGGAACACTGAAGCTTTCTTT. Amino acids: CASSDRVGNTEAFF.

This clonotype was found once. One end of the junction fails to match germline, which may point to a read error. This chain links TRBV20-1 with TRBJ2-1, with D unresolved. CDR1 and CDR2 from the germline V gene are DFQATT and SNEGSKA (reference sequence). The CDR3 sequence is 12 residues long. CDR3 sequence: CSARDAHNVQFF. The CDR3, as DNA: TGCAGTGCTAGAGACGCCCACAATGTGCAGTTCTTC.

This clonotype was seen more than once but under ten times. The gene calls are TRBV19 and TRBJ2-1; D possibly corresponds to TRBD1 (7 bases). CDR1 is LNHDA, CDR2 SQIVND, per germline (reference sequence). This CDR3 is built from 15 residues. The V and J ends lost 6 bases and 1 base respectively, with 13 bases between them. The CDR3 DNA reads TGTGCCAGTAGCTCAGGGGGGCTGTCCTACAATGAGCAGTTCTTC. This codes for CASSSGGLSYNEQFF.

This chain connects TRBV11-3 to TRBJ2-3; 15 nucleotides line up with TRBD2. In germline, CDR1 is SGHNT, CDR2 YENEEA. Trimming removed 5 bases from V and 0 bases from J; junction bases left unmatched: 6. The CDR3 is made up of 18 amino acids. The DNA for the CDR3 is TGTGCCAGCAGCCCCGGGACTAGCGGGGGGCCGAGCACAGATACGCAGTATTTT. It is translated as CASSPGTSGGPSTDTQYF.

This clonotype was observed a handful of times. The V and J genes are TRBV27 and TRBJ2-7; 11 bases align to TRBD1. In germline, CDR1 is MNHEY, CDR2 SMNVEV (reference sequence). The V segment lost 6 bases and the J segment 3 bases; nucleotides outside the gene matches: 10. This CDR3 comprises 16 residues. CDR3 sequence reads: CASSLTGTGGGYEQYF. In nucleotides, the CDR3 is TGTGCCAGCAGCCTAACCGGGACAGGGGGAGGCTACGAGCAGTACTTC.

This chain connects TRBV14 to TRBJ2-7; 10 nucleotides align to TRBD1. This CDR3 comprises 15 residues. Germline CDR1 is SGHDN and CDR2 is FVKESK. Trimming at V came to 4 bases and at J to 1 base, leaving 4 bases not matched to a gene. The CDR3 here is CASSPLGQGSYEQYF. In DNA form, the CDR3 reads TGTGCCAGCAGCCCTTTGGGACAGGGGTCCTACGAGCAGTACTTC.

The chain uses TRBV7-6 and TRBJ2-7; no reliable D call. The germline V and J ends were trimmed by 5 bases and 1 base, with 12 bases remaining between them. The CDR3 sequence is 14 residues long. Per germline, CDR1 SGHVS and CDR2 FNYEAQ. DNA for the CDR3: TGTGCCAGCAGCCCTTTGCCAGCATCCTACGAGCAGTACGTC. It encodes CASSPLPASYEQYV.

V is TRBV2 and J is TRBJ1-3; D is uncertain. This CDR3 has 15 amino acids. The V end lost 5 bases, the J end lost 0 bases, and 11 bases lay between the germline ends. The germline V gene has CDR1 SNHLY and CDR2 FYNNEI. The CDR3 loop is CASSRAESSGNTIYF. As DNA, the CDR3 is TGTGCCAGCAGTCGAGCTGAGAGCTCTGGAAACACCATATATTTT.

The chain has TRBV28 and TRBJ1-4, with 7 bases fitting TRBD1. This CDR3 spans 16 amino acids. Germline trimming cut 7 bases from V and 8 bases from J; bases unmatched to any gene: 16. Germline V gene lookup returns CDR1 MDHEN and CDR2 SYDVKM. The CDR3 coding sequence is TGTGCCAGCAACAAATTACGACAGGGCCAGCGGGAAAAACTGTTTTTT. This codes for CASNKLRQGQREKLFF.

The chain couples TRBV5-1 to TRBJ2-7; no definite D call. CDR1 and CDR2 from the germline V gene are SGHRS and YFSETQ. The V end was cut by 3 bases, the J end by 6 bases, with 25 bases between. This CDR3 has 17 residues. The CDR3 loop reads CASSWAGTKGQTPEQYF. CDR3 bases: TGCGCCAGCAGCTGGGCAGGAACTAAAGGGCAGACACCCGAGCAGTACTTC. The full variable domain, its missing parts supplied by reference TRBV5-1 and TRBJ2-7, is KAGVTQTPRYLIKTRGQQVTLSCSPISGHRSVSWYQQTPGQGLQFLFEYFSETQRNKGNFPGRFSGRQFSNSRSEMNVSTLELGDSALYLCASSWAGTKGQTPEQYFGPGTRLTVT.

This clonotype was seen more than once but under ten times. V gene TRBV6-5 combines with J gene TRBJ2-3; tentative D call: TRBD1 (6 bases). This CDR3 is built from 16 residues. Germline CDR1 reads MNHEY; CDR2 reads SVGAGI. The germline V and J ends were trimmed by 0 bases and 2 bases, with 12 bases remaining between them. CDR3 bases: TGTGCCAGCAGTTACTCCCGGACAGCCTACACAGATACGCAGTATTTT. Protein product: CASSYSRTAYTDTQYF.

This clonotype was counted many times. The CDR3 sequence is CASKEDPDYNSPLHF. CDR3 nucleotide sequence: TGTGCCAGCAAAGAGGATCCCGACTATAATTCACCCCTCCACTTT. The chain carries TRBV6-1 and TRBJ1-6; D not resolved. Germline V lookup: CDR1 MNHNS, CDR2 SASEGT. The V end lost 7 bases, the J end lost 3 bases, and 13 bases lay between the germline ends. The CDR3 is made up of 15 amino acids.

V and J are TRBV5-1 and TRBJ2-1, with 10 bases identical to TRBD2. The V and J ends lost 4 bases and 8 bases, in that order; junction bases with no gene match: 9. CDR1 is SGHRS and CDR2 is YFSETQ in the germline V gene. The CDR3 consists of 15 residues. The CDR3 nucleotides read TGCGCCAGCAGCCCTGTAGCGGGGGGTGAGTATGAGCAGTTCTTC. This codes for CASSPVAGGEYEQFF. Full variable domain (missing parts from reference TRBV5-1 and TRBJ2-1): KAGVTQTPRYLIKTRGQQVTLSCSPISGHRSVSWYQQTPGQGLQFLFEYFSETQRNKGNFPGRFSGRQFSNSRSEMNVSTLELGDSALYLCASSPVAGGEYEQFFGPGTRLTVL.

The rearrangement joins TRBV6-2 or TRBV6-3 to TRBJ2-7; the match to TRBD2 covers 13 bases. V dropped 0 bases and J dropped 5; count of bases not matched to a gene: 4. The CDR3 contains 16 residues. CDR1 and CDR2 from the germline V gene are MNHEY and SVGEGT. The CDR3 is CASSYSRLAGGNEQYV. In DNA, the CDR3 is TGTGCCAGCAGTTACTCGAGACTAGCGGGGGGTAACGAGCAGTACGTC.

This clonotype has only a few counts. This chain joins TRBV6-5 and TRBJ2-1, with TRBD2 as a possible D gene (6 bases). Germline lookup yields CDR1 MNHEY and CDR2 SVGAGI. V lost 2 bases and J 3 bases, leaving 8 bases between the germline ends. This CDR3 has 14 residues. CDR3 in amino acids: CASSYGRGYNEQFF. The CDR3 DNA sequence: TGTGCCAGCAGTTACGGGCGGGGCTACAATGAGCAGTTCTTC.

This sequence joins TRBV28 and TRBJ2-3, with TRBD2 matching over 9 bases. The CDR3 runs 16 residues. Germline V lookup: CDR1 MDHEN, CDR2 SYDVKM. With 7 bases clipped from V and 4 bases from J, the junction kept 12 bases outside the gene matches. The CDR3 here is CASTNDRGGAPDTQYF. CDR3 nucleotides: TGTGCCAGCACCAACGACCGCGGGGGGGCCCCAGATACGCAGTATTTT.

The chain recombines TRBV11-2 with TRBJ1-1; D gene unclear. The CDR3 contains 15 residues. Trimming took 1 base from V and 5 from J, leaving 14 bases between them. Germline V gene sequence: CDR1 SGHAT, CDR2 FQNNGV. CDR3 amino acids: CASSLGIGLGTEAFF. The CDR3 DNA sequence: TGTGCCAGCAGCTTAGGGATCGGGCTCGGAACTGAAGCTTTCTTT.

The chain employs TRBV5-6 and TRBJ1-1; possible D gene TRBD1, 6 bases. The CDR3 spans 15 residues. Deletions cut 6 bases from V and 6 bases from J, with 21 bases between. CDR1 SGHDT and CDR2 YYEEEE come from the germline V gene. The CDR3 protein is CASNKSQGRGAEAFF. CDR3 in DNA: TGTGCCAGCAACAAATCCCAGGGGCGAGGCGCTGAAGCTTTCTTT.

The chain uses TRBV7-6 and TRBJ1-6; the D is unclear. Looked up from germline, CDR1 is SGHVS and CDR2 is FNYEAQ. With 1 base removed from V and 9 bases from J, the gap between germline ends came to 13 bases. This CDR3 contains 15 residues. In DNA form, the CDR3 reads TGTGCCAGCAGCTTAGGGACTGGACCTGGTTCACCCCTCCACTTT. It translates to CASSLGTGPGSPLHF.

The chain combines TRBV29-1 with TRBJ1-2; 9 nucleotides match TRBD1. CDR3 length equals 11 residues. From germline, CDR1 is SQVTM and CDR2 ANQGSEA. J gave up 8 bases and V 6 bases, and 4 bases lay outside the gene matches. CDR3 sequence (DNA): TGCAGCGTGGGGACAGGGAAAGGCTACACCTTC. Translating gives CSVGTGKGYTF.

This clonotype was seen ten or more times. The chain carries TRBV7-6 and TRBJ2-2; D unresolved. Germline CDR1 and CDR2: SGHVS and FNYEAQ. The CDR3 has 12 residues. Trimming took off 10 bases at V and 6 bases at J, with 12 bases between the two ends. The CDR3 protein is CAIPTPPGELFF. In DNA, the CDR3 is TGTGCCATCCCAACCCCTCCCGGGGAGCTGTTTTTT.

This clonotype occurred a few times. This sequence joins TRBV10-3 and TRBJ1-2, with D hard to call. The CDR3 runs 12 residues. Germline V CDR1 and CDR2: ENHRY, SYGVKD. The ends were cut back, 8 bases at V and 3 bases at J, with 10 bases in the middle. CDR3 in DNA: TGTGCCATCGAAGCGGAGGACTATGGCTACACCTTC. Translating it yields CAIEAEDYGYTF.